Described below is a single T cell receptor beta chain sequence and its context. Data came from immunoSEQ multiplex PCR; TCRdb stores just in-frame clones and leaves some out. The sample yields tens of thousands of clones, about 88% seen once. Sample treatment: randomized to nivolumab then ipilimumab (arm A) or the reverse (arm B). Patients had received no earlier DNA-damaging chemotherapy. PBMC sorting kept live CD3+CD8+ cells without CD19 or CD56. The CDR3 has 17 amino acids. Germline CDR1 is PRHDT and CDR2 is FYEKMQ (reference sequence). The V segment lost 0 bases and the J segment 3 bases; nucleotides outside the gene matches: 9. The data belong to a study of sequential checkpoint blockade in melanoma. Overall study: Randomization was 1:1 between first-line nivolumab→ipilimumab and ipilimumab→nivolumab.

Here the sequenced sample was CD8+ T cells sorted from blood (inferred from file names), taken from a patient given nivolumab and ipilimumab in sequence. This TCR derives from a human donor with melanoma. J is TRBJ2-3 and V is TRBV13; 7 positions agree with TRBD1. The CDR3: CASSLGLGETGTDTQYF. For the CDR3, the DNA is TGTGCCAGCAGCTTAGGCCTCGGGGAGACAGGGACAGATACGCAGTATTTT.